A selection of T cell receptor beta chains follows, all from one sample in a study of T cells in Graves' hyperthyroidism and ophthalmopathy. TCRdb re-analysed the multiplex PCR reads in MiXCR, keeping a single row per CDR3 protein. The data contain approximately 870,000 distinct CDR3 sequences, roughly 40% of them singletons. The sample consisted of blood. The receptors stem from a man younger than 35 with Graves' hyperthyroidism. Each CDR3 is given with its conserved first and last residue. D genes are given only for firm matches. For some rows the clone size is stated as once, few or many, or as a class when expanded; others skip it.

V gene	D gene	clone size	J gene	CDR3 protein	CDR3 DNA
TRBV6-1	TRBD2	-	TRBJ2-7	CASWASGSLNEQYF	TGTGCCAGCTGGGCTAGCGGGAGTTTAAACGAGCAGTACTTC
TRBV2	TRBD1	-	TRBJ2-5	CASSDRTGGAETQYF	TGTGCCAGCAGTGACCGGACAGGGGGCGCAGAGACCCAGTACTTC
TRBV7-9	TRBD2	-	TRBJ2-7	CASSRTRDEQYF	TGTGCCAGCAGCCGGACTAGGGACGAGCAGTACTTC
TRBV5-1	-	few	TRBJ1-1	CASSPTVPNTEAFF	TGCGCCAGCAGCCCGACAGTCCCGAACACTGAAGCTTTCTTT
TRBV7-9	-	-	TRBJ1-3	CASSFPGTGNTIYF	TGTGCCAGCAGCTTCCCCGGGACAGGAAACACCATATATTTT
TRBV5-1	TRBD1	-	TRBJ1-1	CASSYDSPGGTTEAFF	TGCGCCAGCAGCTACGACTCACCAGGGGGAACAACTGAAGCTTTCTTT
TRBV12-3/TRBV12-4	-	-	TRBJ2-7	CASSLYTTYEQHF	TGTGCCAGCAGTTTGTACACCACCTACGAGCAGCACTTC
TRBV5-4	-	many	TRBJ1-2	CASSLEVGVVDGYTF	TGTGCCAGCAGCTTGGAGGTGGGTGTAGTTGATGGCTACACCTTC
TRBV6-5	-	-	TRBJ2-7	CASSYSTALYEQYF	TGTGCCAGCAGTTACTCGACCGCCCTCTACGAGCAGTACTTC
TRBV24-1	-	-	TRBJ1-5	CATSETGPQHF	TGTGCCACCAGTGAGACGGGACCCCAGCATTTT
TRBV10-3	-	-	TRBJ2-2	CAISAFRGARSGELFF	TGTGCCATCTCAGCTTTCCGGGGAGCGAGGTCCGGGGAGCTGTTTTTT
TRBV15	-	-	TRBJ1-6	CATSRTRQSSPLHF	TGTGCCACCAGCAGGACCCGACAGAGCTCTCCCCTCCACTTT
TRBV6-6	-	once	TRBJ1-5	CASSYQVRDYSNQPQHF	TGTGCCAGCAGTTACCAAGTCAGGGATTATAGCAATCAGCCCCAGCATTTT
TRBV29-1	TRBD1	many	TRBJ2-5	CSVPTGGSETQYF	TGCAGCGTTCCGACAGGGGGCAGTGAGACCCAGTACTTC
TRBV25-1	-	-	TRBJ2-6	CASSGWGTAGANVLTF	TGTGCCAGCAGTGGATGGGGTACGGCCGGGGCCAACGTCCTGACTTTC
TRBV10-2	TRBD2	many	TRBJ2-5	CASSGVAGGETQYF	TGCGCCAGCAGCGGGGTAGCGGGGGGAGAGACCCAGTACTTC
TRBV2	-	-	TRBJ1-2	CASISGTGGYTF	TGTGCCAGCATTTCAGGGACCGGTGGCTACACCTTC
TRBV12-3/TRBV12-4	-	-	TRBJ2-5	CASTRDSPDTQYF	TGTGCCAGCACCCGGGACTCCCCGGATACCCAGTACTTC
TRBV3-1	TRBD1	-	TRBJ2-7	CASGDRGNTYEQYF	TGTGCCAGCGGGGACAGGGGTAACACCTACGAGCAGTACTTC
TRBV6-5	TRBD2	-	TRBJ2-7	CASSYTGLENYEQYF	TGTGCCAGCAGTTACACAGGACTAGAGAATTACGAGCAGTACTTC
TRBV7-9	-	few	TRBJ1-1	CASSPTGGGQGTEAFF	TGTGCCAGCAGCCCTACCGGCGGGGGGCAGGGGACTGAAGCTTTCTTT
TRBV7-9	TRBD2	many	TRBJ2-5	CASSSLILAGETQYF	TGTGCCAGCAGCTCACTGATACTAGCGGGGGAGACCCAGTACTTC
TRBV28	-	few	TRBJ1-5	CASTITTGRNQPQHF	TGTGCCAGCACCATTACGACCGGACGCAATCAGCCCCAGCATTTT
TRBV7-2	-	-	TRBJ2-2	CASSFLGRSDGELFF	TGTGCCAGCAGCTTCCTCGGCAGATCGGACGGGGAGCTGTTTTTT
TRBV7-3	TRBD1	many	TRBJ2-7	CASSSRDRANEQYF	TGTGCCAGCAGCTCCCGGGACAGGGCTAACGAGCAGTACTTC
TRBV13	-	-	TRBJ2-3	CASSPQGGGTSTDTQYF	TGTGCCAGCAGCCCCCAAGGTGGGGGAACTAGCACAGATACGCAGTATTTT
TRBV10-3	TRBD2	many	TRBJ2-7	CAISGGARTSGSGEQYF	TGTGCCATCAGTGGGGGGGCTAGGACTAGCGGGAGTGGCGAGCAGTACTTC
TRBV10-3	-	-	TRBJ1-2	CASSSDRDTLYGYTF	TGTGCCAGCTCAAGCGACCGGGACACCCTCTATGGCTACACCTTC
TRBV7-8	TRBD1	few	TRBJ2-7	CASSLTGQALYEQYF	TGTGCCAGCAGCTTAACCGGACAGGCCCTCTACGAGCAGTACTTC
TRBV6-5	-	-	TRBJ2-5	CASSTPRATSMYLDRRETQYF	TGTGCCAGCAGTACCCCCCGGGCAACTAGCATGTACCTTGATCGCCGGGAGACCCAGTACTTC
TRBV7-9	-	-	TRBJ1-5	CASSSVVAELSNQPQHF	TGTGCCAGCAGTTCAGTCGTGGCGGAACTTAGCAATCAGCCCCAGCATTTT
TRBV20-1	TRBD1	-	TRBJ1-1	CSANDWGDRSMNTEAFF	TGCAGTGCAAACGATTGGGGGGACAGAAGCATGAACACTGAAGCTTTCTTT
TRBV9	-	many	TRBJ1-2	CASSATRSYGYTF	TGTGCCAGCAGCGCTACTCGGAGTTATGGCTACACCTTC
TRBV12-3/TRBV12-4	TRBD1	-	TRBJ2-7	CASSPQTGGNSYEQYF	TGTGCCAGCAGCCCCCAGACAGGGGGCAATAGCTACGAGCAGTACTTC
TRBV7-9	-	few	TRBJ2-5	CASSPWQGGQTQYF	TGTGCCAGCAGCCCGTGGCAGGGTGGTCAGACCCAGTACTTC
TRBV7-2	-	many	TRBJ2-7	CASSEGSFYEQYF	TGTGCCAGCAGTGAGGGCAGCTTCTACGAGCAGTACTTC
TRBV29-1	-	-	TRBJ1-5	CSVGTENSPQHF	TGCAGCGTTGGGACAGAAAATTCACCCCAGCATTTT
TRBV7-2	TRBD1	few	TRBJ1-5	CASSSRTGYNQPQHF	TGTGCCAGCAGCTCCCGGACAGGCTACAATCAGCCCCAGCATTTT
TRBV20-1	TRBD2	few	TRBJ2-7	CSASGRAGYEQYF	TGCAGTGCAAGCGGGAGGGCCGGCTACGAGCAGTACTTC
TRBV7-3	-	-	TRBJ2-7	CASSVDRCLEYF	TGTGCCAGCAGCGTAGACAGGTGCCTTGAGTACTTC
TRBV12-3/TRBV12-4	-	-	TRBJ1-5	CAGSDIGEQPQHF	TGTGCCGGCAGTGATATTGGCGAACAGCCCCAGCATTTT